The 28 T cell receptor beta chains below were found in one sample sequenced in a study of shared clonotypes between healthy human individuals (TCRdb year 2020). Library creation used the immunoSEQ multiplex PCR assay. The table comes from immuneACCESS by way of TCRdb, which keeps in-frame sequences with V and J called. Part of the clones is missing from these tables; in studies checked, under half for an unresolved V gene and the rest for unknown reasons. For this sample there are about 690,000 clones; 90% appear just once. In total, the top ten clones hold 34% of the sample. The sample comprised memory CD8+ T cells from PBMCs. The cell subset or site label of this sample denotes: CD45RO+ cells pooled with CCR7-negative TemRA cells. Receptors were obtained from a man aged 18 to 30 in good health. Some clones in this sample may be carry-over from other donors' samples.

The V gene is TRBV28, the J gene TRBJ1-1; the match to TRBD1 covers 8 bases. CDR1 and CDR2 from the germline V gene are MDHEN and SYDVKM. Trimming at V came to 3 bases and at J to 4 bases, leaving 10 bases not matched to a gene. This CDR3 region has 16 residues. CDR3 sequence reads: CASSFPQGVVGTEAFF. The CDR3 DNA sequence: TGTGCCAGCAGTTTCCCACAGGGGGTTGTGGGCACTGAAGCTTTCTTT. Complete variable domain (other parts from reference TRBV28 and TRBJ1-1): DVKVTQSSRYLVKRTGEKVFLECVQDMDHENMFWYRQDPGLGLRLIYFSYDVKMKEKGDIPEGYSVSREKKERFSLILESASTNQTSMYLCASSFPQGVVGTEAFFGQGTRLTVV.

V gene TRBV30 combines with J gene TRBJ2-1; a weak D match, TRBD2 (6 bases). Per the germline V gene, CDR1 is GTSNPN and CDR2 is SVGIG (reference sequence). The CDR3 contains 13 residues. V dropped 2 bases and J dropped 6 bases, with 11 bases sitting between them. The chain's CDR3 is CAWSPSEVNEQFF. The DNA for the CDR3 is TGTGCCTGGAGTCCTAGCGAGGTCAATGAGCAGTTCTTC.

The gene calls are TRBV5-1 and TRBJ2-7, with 7 bases that match TRBD2. Germline V lookup: CDR1 SGHRS, CDR2 YFSETQ. The CDR3 length is 15 residues. The V and J ends lost 1 base and 1 base, in that order; junction bases with no gene match: 5. CDR3 protein: CASSLHASGSYEQYF. The CDR3 region has the DNA TGCGCCAGCAGCTTGCACGCTAGCGGATCCTACGAGCAGTACTTC.

The V gene is TRBV6-6, the J gene TRBJ2-1; TRBD2 matches at 10 bases. Per the germline V gene, CDR1 is MNHNY and CDR2 is SVGAGI (reference sequence). Germline trimming cut 8 bases from V and 4 bases from J; bases unmatched to any gene: 8. The CDR3 contains 15 residues. Here the CDR3 DNA reads TGTGCCAGCCAACTTCTAGCGGGAGCTTACAATGAGCAGTTCTTC. Translating it yields CASQLLAGAYNEQFF.

The chain links TRBV29-1 to TRBJ2-3, with TRBD1 matching over 9 bases. Trimming cost V 4 bases and J 7 bases; bases outside gene matches: 6. Germline CDR1 is SQVTM and CDR2 is ANQGSEA. The CDR3 loop spans 13 amino acids. CDR3 residues: CSVVGTGTHTQYF. The CDR3 nucleotides read TGCAGCGTTGTAGGGACAGGGACACATACGCAGTATTTT.

This sequence joins TRBV27 and TRBJ2-3; D gene ambiguous. Germline CDR1 is MNHEY and CDR2 is SMNVEV (reference sequence). This CDR3 region has 14 residues. V lost 6 bases and J lost 4, with 14 bases in between. CDR3 DNA sequence: TGTGCCAGCAGCGGCCCTAGGCTCCCAGATACGCAGTATTTT. Protein: CASSGPRLPDTQYF.

The CDR3 reads CASRELLGARREQYF. CDR3 bases: TGTGCCAGCAGGGAGTTGCTGGGCGCCAGGCGGGAGCAGTACTTC. This rearrangement joins TRBV27 to TRBJ2-7; no clear D. Trimming pared 6 bases from V and 7 bases from J, leaving 22 bases between. The CDR3 sequence is 15 residues long. Germline-derived CDR1 and CDR2 are MNHEY and SMNVEV (reference sequence).

DNA for the CDR3: TGTGCCAGCAGTGAATTATCTAGCCCTAGCACAGATACGCAGTATTTT. Its translation is CASSELSSPSTDTQYF. J is TRBJ2-3 and V is TRBV2; perhaps TRBD2 as D (5 bases). There are 16 residues in the CDR3. The germline V and J ends were trimmed by 2 bases and 0 bases, with 12 bases remaining between them. The germline CDR1 and CDR2 sequences are SNHLY and FYNNEI.

The V gene is TRBV5-8, the J gene TRBJ2-1; D possibly corresponds to TRBD2 (6 bases). V was trimmed by 4 bases and J by 9 bases, leaving 14 bases between them. CDR3 length: 13 residues. Germline values: CDR1 SGHTS, CDR2 YDEGEE. CDR3 amino acids: CASSLLVGGEQFF. The DNA of the CDR3 is TGTGCCAGCAGCCTTCTCGTGGGAGGTGAGCAGTTCTTC. Combining the CDR3 with reference TRBV5-8 and TRBJ2-1 gives the whole variable domain EAGVTQSPTHLIKTRGQQATLRCSPISGHTSVYWYQQALGLGLQFLLWYDEGEERNRGNFPPRFSGRQFPNYSSELNVNALELEDSALYLCASSLLVGGEQFFGPGTRLTVL.

As to this clone: Other DNA sequences in this sample translate to the same CDR3. This chain uses TRBV19 with TRBJ1-1; no definite D call. Looked up from germline, CDR1 is LNHDA and CDR2 is SQIVND (reference sequence). The length of the CDR3 is 11 residues. Trimming removed 6 bases at V and 1 base at J, with 3 bases between. The chain's CDR3 is CASRRNTEAFF. The CDR3 DNA is TGTGCCAGTAGGCGGAACACTGAAGCTTTCTTT.

V gene TRBV13 combines with J gene TRBJ1-5; D remains ambiguous. The ends were cut back, 6 bases at V and 6 bases at J, with 9 bases in the middle. Germline assignment: CDR1 PRHDT and CDR2 FYEKMQ (reference sequence). The CDR3 totals 12 residues. DNA for the CDR3: TGTGCCAGCAGTTTCTCCCGTCAGCCCCAGCATTTT. Protein product: CASSFSRQPQHF. The whole variable domain, filled in from reference TRBV13 and TRBJ1-5, reads AAGVIQSPRHLIKEKRETATLKCYPIPRHDTVYWYQQGPGQDPQFLISFYEKMQSDKGSIPDRFSAQQFSDYHSELNMSSLELGDSALYFCASSFSRQPQHFGDGTRLSIL.

The table lists this clone with a count of one. V and J are TRBV11-2 and TRBJ1-4; tentatively, D is TRBD1 (5 bases). The CDR3 sequence is 18 residues long. Trimming removed 1 base at V and 4 bases at J, with 19 bases between. Germline-derived CDR1 and CDR2 are SGHAT and FQNNGV. CDR3 DNA sequence: TGTGCCAGCAGCTTAGTCCCTCTCGGGACTTGGGATAATGAAAAACTGTTTTTT. Translated, it gives CASSLVPLGTWDNEKLFF.

This clone was observed a handful of times. The chain couples TRBV19 to TRBJ2-7; 8 nucleotides align to TRBD1. The length of the CDR3 is 14 residues. Germline V lookup: CDR1 LNHDA, CDR2 SQIVND (reference sequence). The V segment lost 6 bases and the J segment 2 bases; nucleotides outside the gene matches: 6. The CDR3 DNA is TGTGCCAGTAGAACGACAGGGGCAACCTACGAGCAGTACTTC. Its protein is CASRTTGATYEQYF.

In this sample, this clone turned up once. The gene calls are TRBV5-1 and TRBJ2-5, with D uncertain. CDR3 length: 14 residues. Per germline, CDR1 SGHRS and CDR2 YFSETQ. Trimming stripped 0 bases from V and 1 base from J, with 7 bases between. The CDR3 sequence is CASSLAYPQETQYF. The CDR3 bases are TGCGCCAGCAGCTTGGCCTACCCCCAAGAGACCCAGTACTTC.

This chain links TRBV11-2 with TRBJ1-2; the D gene is possibly TRBD1 (5 bases). The ends were cut back, 1 base at V and 6 bases at J, with 18 bases in the middle. CDR1 SGHAT and CDR2 FQNNGV come from the germline V gene. This CDR3 contains 16 residues. CDR3 DNA sequence: TGTGCCAGCAGCTTAGTTCGGGGCACACTCGCGGATGGCTACACCTTC. Translating gives CASSLVRGTLADGYTF.

This chain uses TRBV15 with TRBJ1-5; a possible D gene is TRBD1 (6 bases). Germline values: CDR1 LNHNV, CDR2 YYDKDF (reference sequence). V was shortened by 3 bases and J by 4 bases, with 19 bases between the two germline ends. This CDR3 region has 17 residues. CDR3 region: CATSRGLGAGENQPQHF. CDR3 bases: TGTGCCACCAGCAGGGGGCTGGGGGCGGGGGAAAATCAGCCCCAGCATTTT.

The chain links TRBV5-6 to TRBJ2-1, with 8 positions matching TRBD2. CDR3 length equals 15 residues. V was clipped by 2 bases and J by 7 bases; unmatched bases: 8. Germline V gene lookup returns CDR1 SGHDT and CDR2 YYEEEE. CDR3 sequence reads: CASSFGAGVGNEQFF. The CDR3 bases are TGTGCCAGCAGCTTCGGAGCGGGAGTTGGTAATGAGCAGTTCTTC.

A note on this clone: This specimen includes other DNA sequences encoding the same CDR3. J is TRBJ1-1 and V is TRBV6-5; D call uncertain. V was pared by 6 bases and J by 0 bases, with 11 bases between. CDR3 length: 14 residues. Germline assignment: CDR1 MNHEY and CDR2 SVGAGI. The CDR3 spells CASSLLGLNTEAFF. As DNA, the CDR3 is TGTGCCAGCAGCCTACTGGGGTTGAACACTGAAGCTTTCTTT.

The chain has TRBV5-4 and TRBJ2-1, with TRBD2 identical over 7 bases. Germline V lookup: CDR1 SGHNT, CDR2 YYREEE (reference sequence). V lost 4 bases and J lost 0; bases outside the gene matches: 7. This CDR3 region has 16 residues. CDR3 bases: TGTGCCAGCAGCCGTCAGAGCGGGAACTCCTACAATGAGCAGTTCTTC. This sequence encodes CASSRQSGNSYNEQFF.

This clone was seen only once. Other DNA sequences from this sample encode an identical CDR3 as well. The CDR3 sequence: CASSSGQGYYEQYF. DNA for the CDR3: TGTGCCAGCAGTTCAGGACAGGGGTACTACGAGCAGTACTTC. V usage is TRBV27 and J usage is TRBJ2-7; 9 nucleotides line up with TRBD1. The CDR3 is 14 amino acids. The germline gives CDR1 MNHEY, CDR2 SMNVEV (reference sequence). Unmatched junction bases numbered 4, after V lost 4 bases and J lost 3 bases.

The chain joins TRBV7-9 to TRBJ1-6; 7 bases are shared with TRBD1. Germline lookup yields CDR1 SEHNR and CDR2 FQNEAQ (reference sequence). The V gene end was trimmed by 3 bases and the J gene end by 5 bases; junction bases not matched to a gene: 4. The CDR3 has 15 amino acids. CDR3 sequence (DNA): TGTGCCAGCAGCTTTCGGGACAGCCATAATTCACCCCTCCACTTT. It translates to CASSFRDSHNSPLHF.

The genes are TRBV27 and TRBJ2-3; 9 bases fit TRBD2. The ends lost 5 bases at V and 1 base at J; junction bases unmatched: 10. The germline gives CDR1 MNHEY, CDR2 SMNVEV (reference sequence). The CDR3 runs to 17 residues. The CDR3 loop reads CASSPSRSGRGTDTQYF. DNA of the CDR3: TGTGCCAGCAGTCCCTCCCGTAGCGGGAGAGGCACAGATACGCAGTATTTT.

This chain links TRBV19 with TRBJ2-7; the D is unclear. This CDR3 is 14 amino acids long. Between the trimmed V and J ends, which lost 1 base and 3 bases, there was a span of 10 bases. Germline assignment: CDR1 LNHDA and CDR2 SQIVND (reference sequence). CDR3 sequence (DNA): TGTGCCAGTAGTATAGGGCTACCCTACTACGAGCAGTACTTC. It translates to CASSIGLPYYEQYF.

The CDR3 region is CASSLFFSKGQPQHF. The CDR3 region has the DNA TGTGCCAGCAGTTTATTCTTCAGTAAGGGTCAGCCCCAGCATTTT. J is TRBJ1-5 and V is TRBV27; unclear D gene. Deletions cut 1 base from V and 6 bases from J, with 13 bases between. CDR3 length equals 15 residues. Germline V gene lookup returns CDR1 MNHEY and CDR2 SMNVEV (reference sequence).

V and J are TRBV29-1 and TRBJ1-2, with TRBD1 matching 10 bases. The V gene end was trimmed by 4 bases and the J gene end by 1 base; junction bases not matched to a gene: 3. This CDR3 has 14 residues. Germline values: CDR1 SQVTM, CDR2 ANQGSEA. CDR3 in amino acids: CSVVGTGDNYGYTF. CDR3 nucleotides: TGCAGCGTTGTGGGGACAGGGGATAACTATGGCTACACCTTC.

The gene calls are TRBV14 and TRBJ2-5; unclear D gene. V shed 4 bases and J shed 3 bases, with 9 bases lying between them. In germline, CDR1 is SGHDN, CDR2 FVKESK. This CDR3 has 13 residues. The CDR3 DNA sequence: TGTGCCAGCAGCCCGTGGCAGAAAGAGACCCAGTACTTC. Translated, it gives CASSPWQKETQYF.

The chain couples TRBV6-1 to TRBJ1-4, with D tentatively TRBD1 (5 bases). The V and J ends lost 5 bases and 8 bases respectively, with 15 bases between them. Germline-derived CDR1 and CDR2 are MNHNS and SASEGT. The CDR3 length is 14 residues. The CDR3 loop is CASSQGVYGEKLFF. Written as DNA, the CDR3 is TGTGCCAGCAGTCAAGGGGTGTACGGAGAAAAACTGTTTTTT.

The chain has TRBV4-3 and TRBJ1-2, with unresolved D. In germline, CDR1 is LGHNA, CDR2 YSLEER. Trimming took 0 bases from V and 3 from J, leaving 17 bases between them. This CDR3 region has 17 residues. For the CDR3, the DNA is TGCGCCAGCAGCCAAGATCGGGCTTTCTCCGTATACTATGGCTACACCTTC. Translated, it gives CASSQDRAFSVYYGYTF.